Listed below are T cell receptor beta chains from one sample, sequenced in a study of cytomegalovirus exposure and HLA in healthy donors. TCRdb's table, derived via immunoSEQ multiplex PCR, lists solely in-frame clones and lacks some. The sample records some 33,000 clones, about 60% being singletons. The sample comprised PBMCs. These receptors were collected from a man aged 50 or older in good health and CMV-seropositive. Each CDR3 is given with its conserved first and last residue. Each record gives: D gene, CDR3 length, V gene, clone size, J gene, CDR3 protein, CDR3 DNA. The D gene is left open where the match is weak. Not every row has a clone size; where given, it reads once, few, many or a size class.

>NA|11|TRBV6-1|NA|TRBJ1-2
CASSESPGRHF
TGTGCCAGCAGTGAATCCCCTGGCCGCCACTTC
>NA|13|TRBV5-1|NA|TRBJ2-3
CASSSSAGDTQYF
TGCGCCAGCAGCTCCTCTGCAGGCGATACGCAGTATTTT
>NA|16|TRBV6-1|few|TRBJ2-7
CASSEALRRGTYEQYF
TGTGCCAGCAGTGAAGCGCTGAGAAGAGGCACCTACGAGCAGTACTTC
>NA|14|TRBV7-9|few|TRBJ1-2
CASSKEQGRYGYTF
TGTGCCAGCAGCAAAGAACAGGGAAGGTACGGCTACACCTTC
>NA|13|TRBV18|NA|TRBJ2-5
CASSRDSKETQYF
TGTGCCAGCTCGCGGGACAGTAAAGAGACCCAGTACTTC
>TRBD2|18|TRBV4-2|once|TRBJ2-7
CASSPGLVSSGGFYEQYF
TGTGCCAGCAGCCCGGGACTAGTATCTTCGGGGGGTTTTTATGAGCAGTACTTC
>TRBD2|16|TRBV5-6|once|TRBJ2-1
CASSLVSTSGAYEQFF
TGTGCCAGCAGCTTGGTATCTACTAGCGGGGCCTATGAGCAGTTCTTC
>TRBD1|14|TRBV25-1|NA|TRBJ1-1
CASSVTGLNTEAFF
TGTGCCAGCTCGGTGACAGGGTTGAACACTGAAGCTTTCTTT
>TRBD2|16|TRBV6-1|NA|TRBJ2-5
CASSGLAGGGKETQYF
TGTGCCAGCAGTGGGCTAGCGGGGGGGGGTAAGGAGACCCAGTACTTC
>NA|12|TRBV5-4|once|TRBJ2-7
CASSLQGYEQYF
TGTGCCAGCAGCTTACAGGGTTACGAGCAGTACTTC
>TRBD2|14|TRBV5-1|NA|TRBJ2-5
CASSLGTTQETQYF
TGCGCCAGCAGCCTCGGGACTACTCAAGAGACCCAGTACTTC
>TRBD1|15|TRBV30|NA|TRBJ1-2
CAWSLDRLGSYGYTF
TGTGCCTGGAGTCTGGACAGGCTGGGGAGCTATGGCTACACCTTC
>TRBD1|12|TRBV6-1|few|TRBJ1-5
CASSDWTGAQHF
TGTGCCAGCAGTGATTGGACAGGGGCCCAGCATTTT
>TRBD2|14|TRBV14|NA|TRBJ2-4
CASSATSGKNIQYF
TGTGCCAGCAGCGCGACTAGCGGGAAAAACATTCAGTACTTC
>NA|13|TRBV6-6|few|TRBJ1-1
CASSGGMEGGAFF
TGTGCCAGCAGTGGCGGGATGGAGGGTGGAGCTTTCTTT
>NA|12|TRBV6-5|NA|TRBJ1-4
CASRRGNEKLFF
TGTGCCAGCAGAAGGGGGAATGAAAAACTGTTTTTT
>TRBD2|14|TRBV6-6|NA|TRBJ2-5
CASQSKREQETQYF
TGTGCCAGCCAAAGTAAGCGGGAGCAAGAGACCCAGTACTTC
>NA|16|TRBV5-6|few|TRBJ1-5
CASSSSQGSGHQPQHF
TGTGCCAGCAGCTCCTCCCAGGGGTCGGGCCATCAGCCCCAGCATTTT
>TRBD2|15|TRBV10-2|NA|TRBJ2-5
CASMGVSGRGGTQYF
TGCGCCAGCATGGGGGTCAGCGGGAGAGGGGGGACCCAGTACTTC
>NA|15|TRBV2|few|TRBJ2-2
CASGGQGGRTGELFF
TGTGCCAGCGGTGGCCAGGGCGGTAGGACCGGGGAGCTGTTTTTT
>NA|13|TRBV9|once|TRBJ1-3
CASSVPTGNTIYF
TGTGCCAGCAGCGTACCCACTGGAAACACCATATATTTT
>NA|13|TRBV11-2|few|TRBJ1-1
CASSLITGTEAFF
TGTGCCAGCAGCTTAATAACAGGGACTGAAGCTTTCTTT
>TRBD1|15|TRBV4-1|NA|TRBJ1-1
CASSQEMDRYTEAFF
TGCGCCAGCAGCCAAGAGATGGACAGGTACACTGAAGCTTTCTTT
>TRBD1|14|TRBV28|NA|TRBJ1-2
CASSFLRTGGGYTF
TGTGCCAGCAGTTTCCTTCGGACAGGGGGTGGCTACACCTTC
>NA|15|TRBV29-1|NA|TRBJ1-1
CSVEGKGGIGTEAFF
TGCAGCGTTGAAGGTAAGGGAGGAATTGGGACTGAAGCTTTCTTT
>TRBD2|16|TRBV30|few|TRBJ2-5
CAWSEISGRPGETQYF
TGTGCCTGGAGTGAGATTAGCGGGAGGCCAGGGGAGACCCAGTACTTC
>TRBD1|14|TRBV11-2|NA|TRBJ1-2
CASSPWTGGYGYTF
TGTGCCAGCAGCCCGTGGACAGGGGGCTATGGCTACACCTTC
>NA|16|TRBV4-1|NA|TRBJ2-1
CASSQDHGVPYNEQFF
TGCGCCAGCAGCCAAGATCACGGGGTCCCCTACAATGAGCAGTTCTTC
>TRBD1|18|TRBV7-6|few|TRBJ2-6
CASSPLEGAGSGANVLTF
TGTGCCAGCAGCCCCTTAGAGGGGGCGGGCTCTGGGGCCAACGTCCTGACTTTC
>NA|14|TRBV2|NA|TRBJ2-5
CASRNRDLGETQYF
TGTGCCAGCAGAAACAGGGATTTAGGGGAGACCCAGTACTTC
>TRBD2|14|TRBV29-1|NA|TRBJ2-7
CSVEPLAGAYEQYF
TGCAGCGTTGAACCACTAGCGGGAGCCTACGAGCAGTACTTC
>NA|14|TRBV7-9|few|TRBJ1-2
CASSLVSGNYGYTF
TGTGCCAGCAGCTTAGTTTCAGGGAACTATGGCTACACCTTC
>TRBD2|15|TRBV6-4|NA|TRBJ2-3
CASSPYGGTTDTQYF
TGTGCCAGCAGTCCCTACGGGGGGACCACAGATACGCAGTATTTT
>TRBD1|12|TRBV5-1|NA|TRBJ1-1
CASSSTGTGAFF
TGCGCCAGCAGCTCGACCGGGACAGGAGCTTTCTTT
>TRBD1|15|TRBV6-1|few|TRBJ2-7
CASTQTTGGGYEQYF
TGTGCCAGCACCCAAACGACAGGGGGAGGCTACGAGCAGTACTTC
>NA|14|TRBV6-5|NA|TRBJ2-5
CASRPGDRQETQYF
TGTGCCAGCAGACCGGGGGATCGGCAAGAGACCCAGTACTTC
>NA|13|TRBV19|few|TRBJ2-6
CASSMVEANVLTF
TGTGCCAGTAGTATGGTAGAGGCCAACGTCCTGACTTTC
>TRBD1|15|TRBV4-1|NA|TRBJ2-7
CASSLFWGQYYEQYF
TGCGCCAGCAGCCTGTTCTGGGGACAGTACTACGAGCAGTACTTC
>TRBD1|15|TRBV28|NA|TRBJ1-5
CASSLPDRGVRPQHF
TGTGCCAGCAGTTTGCCGGACAGGGGAGTTCGGCCCCAGCATTTT
>NA|13|TRBV29-1|NA|TRBJ1-5
CSVGGPDNQPQHF
TGCAGCGTTGGGGGGCCTGATAATCAGCCCCAGCATTTT
>NA|13|TRBV6-5|few|TRBJ2-6
CASSKTGANVLTF
TGTGCCAGCAGCAAAACTGGGGCCAACGTCCTGACTTTC
>NA|15|TRBV18|NA|TRBJ2-7
CASSLGAGGDYEQYF
TGTGCCAGCTCACTAGGGGCCGGGGGAGATTACGAGCAGTACTTC
>NA|16|TRBV18|NA|TRBJ2-1
CASSPSPPSSYNEQFF
TGTGCCAGCTCACCATCTCCTCCTAGCTCCTACAATGAGCAGTTCTTC
>TRBD2|15|TRBV15|NA|TRBJ2-1
CATSRDTGAGAVQFF
TGTGCCACCAGCAGAGATACTGGGGCGGGAGCGGTGCAGTTCTTC
>NA|13|TRBV30|once|TRBJ2-7
CASALERRNEQYF
TGTGCCTCCGCCCTAGAAAGGAGGAACGAGCAGTACTTC
>TRBD2|18|TRBV10-1|NA|TRBJ2-3
CASSESRGRLAGGDTQYF
TGCGCCAGCAGTGAGTCTAGGGGTAGGCTAGCGGGAGGAGATACGCAGTATTTT
>NA|13|TRBV2|NA|TRBJ1-5
CASSETGYQPQHF
TGTGCCAGCAGTGAAACAGGGTATCAGCCCCAGCATTTT
>NA|13|TRBV7-9|NA|TRBJ1-2
CASSLQGAYGYTF
TGTGCCAGCAGCTTACAGGGCGCCTATGGCTACACCTTC
>TRBD1|13|TRBV10-2|few|TRBJ2-7
CASSRNRQGEQYF
TGCGCCAGCAGTAGAAATCGACAGGGCGAGCAGTACTTC
>NA|11|TRBV30|NA|TRBJ2-7
CAWSVGGEQYF
TGTGCCTGGAGTGTTGGCGGGGAGCAGTACTTC
>NA|12|TRBV6-1|NA|TRBJ2-5
CASSRQAETQYF
TGTGCCAGCAGTCGCCAAGCGGAGACCCAGTACTTC
>NA|14|TRBV11-3|NA|TRBJ2-5
CASSRSESQETQYF
TGTGCCAGCAGCCGTAGTGAGTCTCAAGAGACCCAGTACTTC
>NA|17|TRBV13|NA|TRBJ2-6
CASSFVTGLSGANVLTF
TGTGCCAGCAGCTTTGTAACAGGGCTCTCTGGGGCCAACGTCCTGACTTTC
>NA|16|TRBV5-1|once|TRBJ2-1
CASSLDGRARVNEQFF
TGCGCCAGCAGCTTGGACGGCAGGGCGCGAGTCAATGAGCAGTTCTTC